This T cell receptor beta chain was sequenced during a study of shared clonotypes between healthy human individuals. This table comes from immunoSEQ multiplex PCR, and its TCRdb copy is limited to in-frame clones, with some not included. The sample has 2 million to 2.5 million clones, more than 85% seen once. V was cut by 7 bases and J by 1 base, with 12 bases left in between. The germline V gene has CDR1 MNHEY and CDR2 SVGAGI. The CDR3 covers 14 residues. To note about this clone: Its antigen is as yet unknown.

General study results and limits: Among several donors, roughly 5.5% of naive CD4 clonotypes were found in common. Generation probability values for non-shared clonotypes were lower than those for clonotypes shared by all four donors. Rarefaction analysis demonstrated incomplete sorted-subset sequencing notwithstanding large depth.

The receptor comes from a man younger than 30 in good health. Some clones in this sample may be carry-over from other donors' samples. The chain employs TRBV6-5 and TRBJ2-3, with D perhaps matching TRBD1 or TRBD2 (5 bases each). The sample comprised naive CD4+ T cells from PBMCs. Subset in this sample: CD45RA+ positively selected. The chain's CDR3 is CASMRGRGTDTQYF. The CDR3 coding sequence is TGTGCCAGCATGAGGGGCAGGGGCACAGATACGCAGTATTTT.